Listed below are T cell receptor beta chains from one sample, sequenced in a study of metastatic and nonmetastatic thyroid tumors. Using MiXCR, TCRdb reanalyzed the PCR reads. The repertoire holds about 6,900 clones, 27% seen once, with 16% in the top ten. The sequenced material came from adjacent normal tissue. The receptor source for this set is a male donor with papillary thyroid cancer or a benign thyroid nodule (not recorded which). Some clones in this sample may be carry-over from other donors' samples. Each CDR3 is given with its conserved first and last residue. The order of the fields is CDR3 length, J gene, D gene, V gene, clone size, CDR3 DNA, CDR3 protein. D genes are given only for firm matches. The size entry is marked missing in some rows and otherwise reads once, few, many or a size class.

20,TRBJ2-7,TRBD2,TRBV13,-,TGTGCCAGCAGCCCCCAGGTGTCAACTAGCGGGAGGGCCTCCGACTACGAGCAGTACTTC,CASSPQVSTSGRASDYEQYF
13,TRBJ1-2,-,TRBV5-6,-,TGTGCCAGCAGCTCCGGACAGAACTATGGCTACACCTTC,CASSSGQNYGYTF
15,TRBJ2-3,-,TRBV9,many,TGTGCCAGCAGCCCTCGAGGAGGGGGCGGACATACGCAGTATTTT,CASSPRGGGGHTQYF
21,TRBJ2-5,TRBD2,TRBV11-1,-,TGTGCCAGCAGCTTAGAGGCTGGACTAGCGGGAGTAGGTGTATATGGGGAGACCCAGTACTTC,CASSLEAGLAGVGVYGETQYF
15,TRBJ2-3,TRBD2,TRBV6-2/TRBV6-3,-,TGTGCCAGCAGTGAAGTAGCGGGAGGGCCAGATACGCAGTATTTT,CASSEVAGGPDTQYF
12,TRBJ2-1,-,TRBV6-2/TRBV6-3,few,TGTGCCACCCTCCTTTCAGTGAATGAGCAGTTCTTC,CATLLSVNEQFF
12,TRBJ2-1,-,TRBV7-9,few,TGTGCCAGCAGCTCTGGGGGTCATGAGCAGTTCTTC,CASSSGGHEQFF
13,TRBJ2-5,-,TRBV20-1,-,TGCAGTGCTAGACCGTCAGGACAAGAGACCCAGTACTTC,CSARPSGQETQYF
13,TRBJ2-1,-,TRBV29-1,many,TGCAGCGTTGCCGGGTATAGCGACAATGAGCAGTTCTTC,CSVAGYSDNEQFF
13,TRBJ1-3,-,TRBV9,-,TGTGCCAGCAGCGTGGGAGATGGAAACACCATATATTTT,CASSVGDGNTIYF
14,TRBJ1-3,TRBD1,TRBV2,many,TGTGCCAGAAATACAGGGGACTCTGGAAACACCATATATTTT,CARNTGDSGNTIYF
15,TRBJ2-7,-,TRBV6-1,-,TGTGCCAGCAGGGTCCCTGAGATCTACACCTACGAGCTGTACTTC,CASRVPEIYTYELYF
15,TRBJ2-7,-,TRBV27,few,TGTGCCAGCAGTTCCCAGGGGGGGGCCGCCTACGAGCAGTACTTC,CASSSQGGAAYEQYF
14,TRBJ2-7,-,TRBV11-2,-,TGTGCCAGCAGCTTAGGGTCGTCCGCTTATGAGCAGTACTTC,CASSLGSSAYEQYF
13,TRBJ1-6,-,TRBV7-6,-,TGTGCCAGCAGCCTTAACCCTAATTCACCCCTCCACTTT,CASSLNPNSPLHF
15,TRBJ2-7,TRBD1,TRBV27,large,TGTGCCAGCAGTGTGGGACAGGGATTACAGTACGAGCAGTACTTC,CASSVGQGLQYEQYF
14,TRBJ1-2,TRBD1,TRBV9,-,TGTGCCAGCAGCGCCCGGGACAGTTCTTTTGGCTACACCTTC,CASSARDSSFGYTF
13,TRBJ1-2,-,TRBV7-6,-,TGTGCCAGCAGTCGACGGACTAACTATGGCTACACCTTC,CASSRRTNYGYTF
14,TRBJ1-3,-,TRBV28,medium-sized,TGTGCCAGCAGTTTAACCATCTCTGGAAACACCATATATTTT,CASSLTISGNTIYF
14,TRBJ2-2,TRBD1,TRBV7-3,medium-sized,TGTGCCAGCAGCCCAGGACAGGGGCCCGGGGAGCTGTTTTTT,CASSPGQGPGELFF
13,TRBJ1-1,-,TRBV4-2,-,TGTGCCAGCAGCCAAGGCCTCGCCACTGAAGCTTTCTTT,CASSQGLATEAFF
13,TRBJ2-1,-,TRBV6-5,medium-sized,TGTGCCAGCAGTTACAATCGGTACAATGAGCAGTTCTTC,CASSYNRYNEQFF
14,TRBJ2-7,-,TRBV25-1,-,TGTGCCAGCACCCGAAACCCCCAGGGGTACGAGCAGTACTTC,CASTRNPQGYEQYF
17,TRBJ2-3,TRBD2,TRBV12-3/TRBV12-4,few,TGTGCCAGCAGTTTAGCGCTAGCGGGAGGTTCCACAGATACGCAGTATTTT,CASSLALAGGSTDTQYF
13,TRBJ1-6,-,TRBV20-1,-,TGCAGTGCGATTAGACAGGCTAATTCACCCCTCCACTTT,CSAIRQANSPLHF
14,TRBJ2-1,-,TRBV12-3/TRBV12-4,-,TGTGCCAGCAGTTTAATCCGTCACTACAATGAGCAGTTCTTC,CASSLIRHYNEQFF
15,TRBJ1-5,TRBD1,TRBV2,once,TGTGCCAGCAGTCAAGCGGGACAGGCTAATCAGCCCCAGCATTTT,CASSQAGQANQPQHF
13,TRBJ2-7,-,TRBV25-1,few,TGTGCCAGCAGCGCCAATTGGGCTAGTAGGCAGTACTTC,CASSANWASRQYF
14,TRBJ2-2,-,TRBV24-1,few,TGTGCCACCAGTGAAGACAGTCCCACCGGGGAGCTGTTTTTT,CATSEDSPTGELFF
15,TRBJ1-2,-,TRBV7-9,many,TGTGCCAGCAGCTTAGACGGTCCGTTTTGGTATGGCTACACCTTC,CASSLDGPFWYGYTF
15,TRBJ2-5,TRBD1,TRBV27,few,TGTGCCAGCAGACTAAGGGGGCAGGCGGGAGAGACCCAGTACTTC,CASRLRGQAGETQYF
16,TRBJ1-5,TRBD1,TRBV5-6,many,TGTGCCAGCAGCTTACGCGGACAGGGGATACGGCAGCCCCAGCATTTT,CASSLRGQGIRQPQHF
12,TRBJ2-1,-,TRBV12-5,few,TGTGCTAGTGGTTTGGAACCATATGAGCAGTTCTTC,CASGLEPYEQFF
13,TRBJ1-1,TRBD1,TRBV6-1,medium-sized,TGTGCCAGCAGCCGTACAGGGGTCACTGAAGCTTTCTTT,CASSRTGVTEAFF
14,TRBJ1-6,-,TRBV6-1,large,TGTGCCAGCAGTACGGCGCTGGGGATTTCACCCCTCCACTTT,CASSTALGISPLHF
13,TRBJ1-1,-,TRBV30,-,TGTGCCTGGAATAGAGGGGCTGGAGCTGAAGCTTTCTTT,CAWNRGAGAEAFF
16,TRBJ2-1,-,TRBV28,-,TGTGCCAGCACCCCCAAGGGGTACGGGACTTACAGTGAGCAGTTCTTC,CASTPKGYGTYSEQFF
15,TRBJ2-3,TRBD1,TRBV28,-,TGTGCCAGCAGGGAAGAGGACAGGCACACAGATACGCAGTATTTT,CASREEDRHTDTQYF
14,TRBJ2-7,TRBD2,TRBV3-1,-,TGTGCCAGCAGCAGACTAGCGGGGGGCTACGAGCAGTACTTC,CASSRLAGGYEQYF